This T cell receptor beta chain derives from a study of human T cells and chemical hapten exposure listed by TCRdb under 2021. Some background on the complete study: Libraries were combined into a pool for sequencing, and differences in TCR yield between samples came mainly from small differences in library volumes within the pool. Peripheral blood TCR repertoire changes were tracked in vivo in alopecia patients during primary and secondary sensitization to the hapten diphenylcyclopropenone (DPC). Both TCR alpha and TCR beta chains were sequenced from each blood RNA sample. The study at large found these results: Repeated subsampling changed both the strength of the expansion versus patch-test correlation and the threshold at which that correlation became significant. DPC sensitization did not change how many TCRs were above 1 in 1000 frequency, and no evidence was found of alterations in global repertoire structure.

The CDR3, cysteine through phenylalanine, is 15 amino acids long. The retained sequence is limited to the CDR3, 45 bases, with the frame set at the first base. Cut back by 0 bases and 0 bases, the V and J ends lie 11 bases apart. The germline V gene (reference sequence) gives CDR1 as DFQATT and CDR2 as SNEGSKA. The library relied on 5' RACE. The run used an Illumina MiSeq. During library preparation, unique molecular identifiers were attached to individual cDNA molecules so that TCRs could be counted quantitatively and reproducibly. The study's own analysis went as follows. A median of about 89,000 TCRs per sample was observed, with a range of roughly 20,000 to 750,000. The Decombinator software suite was used to annotate the V, J and CDR3 of the TCR reads. For the PS versus PT1 abundance plots, all samples were subsampled to the same number of TCRs (28,000). TCRs were defined as expanded if absent before sensitization and observed at least eight times at the 2-week time point. TCRdb reworked the public reads: Q25 trimming with fastp, MiXCR clone assembly, productive beta chains retained. Identical CDR3 protein sequences are pooled into one entry, listed with their most common genes and DNA. It is TCRdb's table, rather than the study itself, that gives the V and J calls and clone size. The sample table shows about 140,000 distinct CDR3 sequences, and about 4.3% are seen once. The ten biggest clones cover over 1.3% of the sample.

Total RNA was extracted from unfractionated whole blood collected in Tempus Blood RNA tubes. About five healthy volunteers served as TCR sequencing controls and were bled at day 0, 2 weeks and 6 weeks. This clonotype was seen at least ten times. The antigen it binds to is not known. Base qualities are missing; no much larger clone stands one base away. The sequence derives from a female donor in good health. The chain couples TRBV20-1 to TRBJ1-1, with the D gene not clear enough to name. The DNA sequence is TGCAGTGCTAGAGATCAACGGGGTATGAACACTGAAGCTTTCTTT. Its protein is CSARDQRGMNTEAFF.